The T cell receptor (beta chain) described here comes from a study of HIV-infected children after antiretroviral therapy interruption. Treatment indicated: PENTA 11 planned treatment interruption arm or continuous ART arm. CDR1 and CDR2 (germline): SGHRS, YFSETQ. Trimming pared 3 bases from V and 7 bases from J, leaving 13 bases between. CDR3 length: 14 residues. RNA-based 3' RACE libraries used unique molecular identifiers. A single record per CDR3 protein comes from TCRdb applying MiXCR to the 3' RACE reads. The sample lists about 86,000 distinct CDR3 sequences; around 6.9% were seen once. The chain is built from TRBV5-1 and TRBJ1-4; no reliable D call. The sequence was obtained from a pool of human donors with HIV. The sequences come from CD45RA+ CD4+ T cells from PBMCs, pooled from several time points, collected from a donor given antiretroviral therapy, either interrupted or continuous. Subset denoted: naive CD4+ CD45RA+ CD45RO- T cells. CDR3 sequence (DNA): TGCGCCAGCAGCTCCGAGGGTAGTGGTGAAAAACTGTTTTTT. This translates into CASSSEGSGEKLFF. Full variable domain (remainder filled in from reference TRBV5-1 and TRBJ1-4): KAGVTQTPRYLIKTRGQQVTLSCSPISGHRSVSWYQQTPGQGLQFLFEYFSETQRNKGNFPGRFSGRQFSNSRSEMNVSTLELGDSALYLCASSSEGSGEKLFFGSGTQLSVL.